The 20 T cell receptor beta chains listed next were all sequenced from one sample in a study of blood T cell repertoires in COVID-19. The assay was immunoSEQ multiplex PCR, and TCRdb's table has in-frame clones only and misses some. This sample has 120,000 or so clones, with 90% found just once. Sequenced input: peripheral blood. The source of these receptors is a man in his fifties or sixties with COVID-19, enrolled during active disease.

The chain employs TRBV9 and TRBJ2-5; D ambiguous. The CDR3 runs 13 residues. Looked up from germline, CDR1 is SGDLS and CDR2 is YYNGEE. V lost 0 bases and J lost 3, with 6 bases in between. CDR3 sequence (DNA): TGTGCCAGCAGCGTAGGTTCGGAAGAGACCCAGTACTTC. The encoded protein is CASSVGSEETQYF.

The chain has TRBV6-5 and TRBJ2-7; 8 positions agree with TRBD2. This CDR3 has 12 amino acids. J gave up 9 bases and V 6 bases, and 7 bases lay outside the gene matches. Germline V lookup: CDR1 MNHEY, CDR2 SVGAGI. The DNA of the CDR3 is TGTGCCAGCAGAGAGGGACTAGGTGCGCAGTACTTC. Amino acids: CASREGLGAQYF.

J is TRBJ1-2 and V is TRBV28; 8 positions agree with TRBD1. This CDR3 has 16 amino acids. The V gene's germline CDR1 is MDHEN and CDR2 SYDVKM. V was clipped by 2 bases and J by 0 bases; unmatched bases: 5. The CDR3 DNA sequence: TGTGCCAGCAGTTTACTAGAACAGGGGGCTAACTATGGCTACACCTTC. Protein: CASSLLEQGANYGYTF.

The rearrangement joins TRBV27 to TRBJ2-7; 8 nucleotides agree with TRBD1. Germline V gives CDR1 MNHEY, CDR2 SMNVEV (reference sequence). The CDR3 length is 14 residues. Trimming took 0 bases from V and 9 from J; bases not matched to a gene: 7. The CDR3: CASSLSGDRISQYF. CDR3 sequence (DNA): TGTGCCAGCAGTTTATCGGGGGACAGGATTTCGCAGTACTTC.

The chain employs TRBV5-1 and TRBJ2-7; TRBD2 aligns across 13 bases. The CDR3 has 17 residues. Germline loops: CDR1 SGHRS, CDR2 YFSETQ. V shed 1 base, J shed 3 bases, and the junction held 7 bases outside the gene matches. The CDR3 loop reads CASSLISRTSGSYEQYF. DNA of the CDR3: TGCGCCAGCAGCTTGATTTCCCGGACTAGCGGGAGCTACGAGCAGTACTTC.

The chain links TRBV7-2 to TRBJ1-2; D is possibly TRBD1 (6 bases). V was shortened by 1 base and J by 3 bases, with 15 bases between the two germline ends. Looked up from germline, CDR1 is SGHTA and CDR2 is FQGNSA. The CDR3 is made up of 16 amino acids. CDR3 nucleotides: TGTGCCAGCAGCTTAGAGGGGACACCTACTCACTATGGCTACACCTTC. Amino acid sequence: CASSLEGTPTHYGYTF.

This rearrangement joins TRBV7-9 to TRBJ1-2; 7 bases are a match to TRBD1. Per the germline V gene, CDR1 is SEHNR and CDR2 is FQNEAQ (reference sequence). The CDR3 extends over 15 amino acids. Germline trimming cut 4 bases from V and 4 bases from J; bases unmatched to any gene: 9. The CDR3 spells CASSSPDRDPYGYTF. The CDR3 DNA follows: TGTGCCAGCAGCTCACCAGACAGGGACCCCTATGGCTACACCTTC.

The CDR3 reads CASSPGRDTDTQYF. Written as DNA, the CDR3 is TGTGCCAGCTCACCAGGCAGGGACACAGATACGCAGTATTTT. The rearrangement uses TRBV18 and TRBJ2-3; possibly TRBD1 for D (5 bases). The germline V gene has CDR1 KGHSH and CDR2 LQKENI. The length of the CDR3 is 14 residues. The germline V and J ends were trimmed by 2 bases and 2 bases, with 8 bases remaining between them.

The chain carries TRBV6-5 and TRBJ1-2, with unresolved D. The V gene lost 10 bases and the J gene lost 8 bases, with 23 bases spanning the gap. Germline CDR1 MNHEY, CDR2 SVGAGI. The CDR3 runs 14 residues. The CDR3 region has the DNA TGTGCCATATCTCCAGATGCGGAGGCTAGGGGCTACACCTTC. This gives the protein CAISPDAEARGYTF.

The chain employs TRBV7-8 and TRBJ1-5, with D maybe TRBD1 (6 bases). V lost 5 bases, J lost 5 bases, and 16 bases lay in between. This CDR3 contains 15 residues. The germline V gene has CDR1 SGHVS and CDR2 FQNEAQ. The CDR3 DNA sequence: TGTGCCAGCAGCCCAAGGACAGCGAGGGATCAGCCCCAGCATTTT. This sequence encodes CASSPRTARDQPQHF.

The chain recombines TRBV5-1 with TRBJ2-2, with 10 bases fitting TRBD1. J was trimmed by 3 bases and V by 4 bases; bases with no gene match: 6. Germline V CDR1 and CDR2: SGHRS, YFSETQ. The CDR3 runs to 16 residues. The CDR3 spells CASSPRDRGDTGELFF. The DNA for the CDR3 is TGCGCCAGCAGCCCCCGGGACAGGGGTGACACCGGGGAGCTGTTTTTT.

V is TRBV2 and J is TRBJ2-7, with TRBD2 identical over 11 bases. This CDR3 has 14 residues. After removal of 7 bases from V and 0 bases from J, the junction contained 2 bases not matched to a gene. Germline V gives CDR1 SNHLY, CDR2 FYNNEI. CDR3 in DNA: TGTGCCAGCACCGGACTAGCGGGCTCCTACGAGCAGTACTTC. Translated, it gives CASTGLAGSYEQYF.

V is TRBV25-1 and J is TRBJ2-7, with D tentatively TRBD1 (6 bases). The CDR3 covers 12 residues. In germline, CDR1 is MGHDK, CDR2 SYGVNS. Trimming stripped 4 bases from V and 5 bases from J, with 9 bases between. This CDR3 is CASSAGVHEQYF. In DNA form, the CDR3 reads TGTGCCAGCAGTGCAGGGGTACACGAGCAGTACTTC.

As DNA, the CDR3 is TGTGCCAGCAGCCTGCCTGACAGGACTGAGATTGAGCAGTACTTC. Amino acids: CASSLPDRTEIEQYF. The rearrangement links TRBV4-2 to TRBJ2-7, with a weak D call TRBD1 (6 bases). CDR1 LGHNA and CDR2 YNFKEQ come from the germline V gene. The length of the CDR3 is 15 residues. V lost 4 bases and J lost 7, with 20 bases in between.

The V call is TRBV24-1, the J call TRBJ2-1; 7 nucleotides agree with TRBD2. The germline CDR1 and CDR2 sequences are KGHDR and SFDVKD. With 4 bases clipped from V and 7 bases from J, the junction kept 6 bases outside the gene matches. The CDR3 extends over 14 amino acids. CDR3 region: CATSERLAGNEQFF. The CDR3 DNA is TGTGCCACCAGTGAAAGACTAGCTGGGAATGAGCAGTTCTTC.

This chain links TRBV5-1 with TRBJ2-3; 11 bases align to TRBD2. CDR1 SGHRS and CDR2 YFSETQ come from the germline V gene. Trimming cost V 10 bases and J 4 bases; bases outside gene matches: 8. The CDR3 totals 14 residues. As DNA, the CDR3 is TGCGCCGCGGGTAGCGGGAGGGCCCCAGATACGCAGTATTTT. Protein sequence: CAAGSGRAPDTQYF.

This sequence joins TRBV7-9 and TRBJ1-1; no firm D call. The V end was cut by 5 bases, the J end by 7 bases, with 8 bases between. This CDR3 contains 11 residues. Germline lookup yields CDR1 SEHNR and CDR2 FQNEAQ (reference sequence). CDR3 nucleotide sequence: TGTGCCAGCAGCCCTACCTTTGAAGCTTTCTTT. Protein sequence: CASSPTFEAFF.

The V gene is TRBV3-1 (or the pseudogene TRBV3-2), the J gene TRBJ1-3; D gene ambiguous. Germline-derived CDR1 and CDR2 are LGHDT and YNNKEL (reference sequence). The V and J ends lost 1 base and 1 base respectively, with 8 bases between them. The CDR3 has 15 amino acids. CDR3 loop: CASSQGVTSGNTIYF. CDR3 DNA sequence: TGTGCCAGCAGCCAAGGGGTGACTTCTGGAAACACCATATATTTT.

J is TRBJ2-1 and V is TRBV7-2, with 10 nucleotides matching TRBD2. V lost 6 bases and J lost 6; bases outside the gene matches: 8. Germline-derived CDR1 and CDR2 are SGHTA and FQGNSA. This CDR3 has 15 amino acids. The CDR3 loop is CASRTTSGTGNEQFF. The DNA for the CDR3 is TGTGCCAGCAGGACCACTAGCGGGACGGGCAATGAGCAGTTCTTC.

The chain joins TRBV11-3 to TRBJ1-2; D remains unclear. V shed 3 bases and J shed 0 bases, with 8 bases lying between them. The CDR3 contains 14 residues. Germline CDR1 is SGHNT and CDR2 is YENEEA. This CDR3 is CASSFGSSNYGYTF. CDR3 in DNA: TGTGCCAGCAGCTTTGGCTCCTCTAACTATGGCTACACCTTC.